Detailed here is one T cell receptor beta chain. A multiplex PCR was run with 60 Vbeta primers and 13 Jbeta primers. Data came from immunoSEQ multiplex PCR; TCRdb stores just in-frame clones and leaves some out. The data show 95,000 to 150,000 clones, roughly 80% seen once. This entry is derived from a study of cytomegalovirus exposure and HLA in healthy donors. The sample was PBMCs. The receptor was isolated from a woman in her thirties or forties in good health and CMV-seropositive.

The CDR3 sequence is CASSYLNEQYF. CDR3 nucleotides: TGTGCCAGCAGTTATTTAAACGAGCAGTACTTC. The genes are TRBV6-5 and TRBJ2-7; D gene ambiguous. This CDR3 has 11 amino acids. V lost 3 bases to trimming and J lost 5 bases, with 5 bases between them. Germline loops: CDR1 MNHEY, CDR2 SVGAGI.